This TCR beta chain was recorded in a study of blood T cell repertoires in COVID-19. Produced via immunoSEQ multiplex PCR; TCRdb's table is partial and in-frame only. The sample shows around 310,000 clones, over 75% of them seen only once. The germline V gene has CDR1 MNHEY and CDR2 SVGAGI. The CDR3 loop spans 13 amino acids. Between the trimmed V and J ends, which lost 10 bases and 2 bases, there was a span of 15 bases. The specimen sequenced was PBMCs or T cells enriched from blood (not recorded which). The rearrangement uses TRBV6-5 and TRBJ2-7; a weak D match, TRBD2 (6 bases). The receptor was isolated from a woman between 40 and 55 years old who had recovered from COVID-19. CDR3 sequence: CATQQEGTYEQYF. The CDR3 DNA is TGTGCCACCCAGCAGGAGGGGACCTACGAGCAGTACTTC.